The 5 T cell receptor beta chains below come from one sample, sequenced in a study of T cell responses to AZD1222 COVID-19 vaccine. The assay was immunoSEQ multiplex PCR, and TCRdb's table has in-frame clones only and misses some. The table lists roughly 100,000 clones, more than 75% of them singletons. The source was peripheral blood, collected on day 0 of AZD1222 vaccination. The source of these receptors is an adult in good health.

The V gene is TRBV30, the J gene TRBJ2-5; D may correspond to TRBD1 or TRBD2 (5 bases each). The V end lost 3 bases, the J end lost 2 bases, and 16 bases lay between the germline ends. The CDR3 covers 15 residues. Looked up from germline, CDR1 is GTSNPN and CDR2 is SVGIG (reference sequence). DNA of the CDR3: TGTGCCTGGAGCACGGGGCTGGGCCGACAAGAGACCCAGTACTTC. Encoded protein: CAWSTGLGRQETQYF.

The chain employs TRBV6-1 and TRBJ2-7; 8 nucleotides match TRBD2. The junction had 4 bases not matched to a gene; V was cut back by 1 base and J by 2 bases. The germline V gene encodes CDR1 MNHNS and CDR2 SASEGT. The CDR3 sequence is 15 residues long. The CDR3 here is CASSEDPGGPYEQYF. CDR3 nucleotides: TGTGCCAGCAGTGAAGACCCGGGGGGGCCCTACGAGCAGTACTTC.

V and J are TRBV5-1 and TRBJ2-7; 7 bases agree with TRBD1. This CDR3 has 15 residues. Trimming at V came to 4 bases and at J to 3 bases, leaving 10 bases not matched to a gene. Germline CDR1 and CDR2: SGHRS and YFSETQ. CDR3 in amino acids: CASSNIGTEDYEQYF. CDR3 nucleotides: TGCGCCAGCAGCAATATAGGGACAGAGGACTACGAGCAGTACTTC.

This chain joins TRBV5-1 and TRBJ2-3; possible D gene TRBD1, 5 bases. Per germline, CDR1 SGHRS and CDR2 YFSETQ. This CDR3 spans 13 amino acids. V lost 9 bases, J lost 2 bases, and 13 bases lay in between. The CDR3 protein is CATRDQYTDTQYF. CDR3 DNA: TGCGCCACCAGGGATCAGTACACAGATACGCAGTATTTT.

Comment on this clone: The junction departs from the called germline gene at one end, perhaps through a read error. This chain links TRBV7-7 with TRBJ2-2; D is unresolved. The CDR3 is 16 residues long. From germline, CDR1 is SSHAT and CDR2 FNYEAQ (reference sequence). CDR3 sequence reads: CASSLEAATTTGELFF. CDR3 DNA: TGTGCTAGCAGCTTAGAGGCAGCTACAACCACCGGGGAGCTGTTTTTT. Filled out from reference TRBV7-7 and TRBJ2-2, the complete variable domain reads GAGVSQSPRYKVTKRGQDVTLRCDPISSHATLYWYQQALGQGPEFLTYFNYEAQPDKSGLPSDRFSAERPEGSISTLTIQRTEQRDSAMYRCASSLEAATTTGELFFGEGSRLTVL.